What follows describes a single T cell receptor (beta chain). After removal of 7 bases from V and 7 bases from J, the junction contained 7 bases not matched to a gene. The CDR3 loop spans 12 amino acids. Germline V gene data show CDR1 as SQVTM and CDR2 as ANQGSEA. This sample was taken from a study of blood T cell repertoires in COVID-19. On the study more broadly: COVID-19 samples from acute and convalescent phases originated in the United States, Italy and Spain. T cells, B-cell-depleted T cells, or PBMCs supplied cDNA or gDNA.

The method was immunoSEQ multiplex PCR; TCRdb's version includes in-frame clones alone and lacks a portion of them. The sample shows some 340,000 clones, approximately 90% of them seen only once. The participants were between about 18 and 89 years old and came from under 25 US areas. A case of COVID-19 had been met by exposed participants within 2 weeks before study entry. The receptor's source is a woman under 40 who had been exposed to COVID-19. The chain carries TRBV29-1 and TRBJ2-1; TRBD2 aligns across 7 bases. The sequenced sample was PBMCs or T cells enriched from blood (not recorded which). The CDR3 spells CSARWGGNEQFF. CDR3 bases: TGCAGCGCCCGTTGGGGGGGGAATGAGCAGTTCTTC.